A selection of T cell receptor beta chains follows, all from one sample in a study of blood T cell repertoires in COVID-19. TCRdb keeps only in-frame clones here, not all; method: immunoSEQ multiplex PCR. The table shows 390,000 or so clones, with 85% to 90% occurring only once. The sequencing input was PBMCs or T cells enriched from blood (not recorded which). The source is a man younger than 35 who had recovered from COVID-19. Both conserved end residues are trimmed from each CDR3.

cdr3_aa	v_call	j_call
ASSAGQAMNTEAF	TRBV27	TRBJ1-1
ASSYSGGWNEQF	TRBV6-5	TRBJ2-1
ASSLTSGGVDEQF	TRBV11-2	TRBJ2-1
ASSPRTGWNTGELF	TRBV11-2	TRBJ2-2
ASSLSGTDSYEQY	TRBV21-1	TRBJ2-7
ASPGGNNNEQF	TRBV7-9	TRBJ2-1
ASSPLAGETGNTIY	TRBV18	TRBJ1-3
SAGRENTEAF	TRBV29-1	TRBJ1-1
ATTTGGLEQY	TRBV10-2	TRBJ2-7
ASSEASGGSINYGYT	TRBV25-1	TRBJ1-2
ASSQGPAGVYEQY	TRBV4-1	TRBJ2-7
ASSLATGEIDGYT	TRBV5-1	TRBJ1-2
ASSGGRPSYEQY	TRBV2	TRBJ2-7
AITTGGGTEAF	TRBV10-3	TRBJ1-1
ASSQGGVAEAF	TRBV3-1/TRBV3-2	TRBJ1-1
ASRGAGGGSYEQY	TRBV27	TRBJ2-7
ASSLVGREYEQY	TRBV7-2	TRBJ2-7
ASSLQGLSYEQY	TRBV7-9	TRBJ2-7
ASSLAGGSVYNEQF	TRBV5-1	TRBJ2-1
ASKRDTYEQY	TRBV7-3	TRBJ2-7
ASSVDQGDNSPLH	TRBV9	TRBJ1-6
ASSAGNEQY	TRBV5-6	TRBJ2-7
ASSLVRGPAHEQY	TRBV5-1	TRBJ2-7
ASSQDFASSSQF	TRBV4-3	TRBJ2-1
ASSHTQEAEAF	TRBV18	TRBJ1-1
ASSEVTSRSFYEQY	TRBV6-1	TRBJ2-7
ASSVGGRTNTGELF	TRBV9	TRBJ2-2
ATAGGGGSYEQY	TRBV24-1	TRBJ2-7
ASKEDRGSGNTIY	TRBV6-5	TRBJ1-3
ASSAAGQSSTSNSPLH	TRBV7-9	TRBJ1-6
ASSLVMGGTEAF	TRBV5-1	TRBJ1-1
ATGGTSGLYEQY	TRBV10-3	TRBJ2-7
ASSQDIGRSETQY	TRBV4-2	TRBJ2-5
ASSLATGTDYGYT	TRBV19	TRBJ1-2
AWSEGQGDQPQH	TRBV30	TRBJ1-5
ASSQVFVGRAYEQF	TRBV4-2	TRBJ2-1
ASSSRLEGDTQY	TRBV5-4	TRBJ2-3
ASSGGPVIYNEQF	TRBV7-3	TRBJ2-1